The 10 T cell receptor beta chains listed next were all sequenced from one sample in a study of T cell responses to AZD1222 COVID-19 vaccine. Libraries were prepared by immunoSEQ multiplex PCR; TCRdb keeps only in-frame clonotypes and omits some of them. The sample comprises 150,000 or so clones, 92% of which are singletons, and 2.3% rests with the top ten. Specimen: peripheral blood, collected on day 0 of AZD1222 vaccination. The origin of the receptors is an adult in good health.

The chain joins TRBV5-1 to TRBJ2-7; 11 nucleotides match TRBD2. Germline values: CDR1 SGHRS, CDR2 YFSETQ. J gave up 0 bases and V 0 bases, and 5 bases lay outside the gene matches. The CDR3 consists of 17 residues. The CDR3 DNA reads TGCGCCAGCAGCTTGGAGCTAGCGGGAGGTAACTCCTACGAGCAGTACTTC. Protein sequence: CASSLELAGGNSYEQYF.

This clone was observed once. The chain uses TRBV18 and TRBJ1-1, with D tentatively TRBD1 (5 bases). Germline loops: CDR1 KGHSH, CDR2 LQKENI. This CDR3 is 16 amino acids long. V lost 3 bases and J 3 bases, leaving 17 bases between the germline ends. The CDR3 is CASSPTEHEGDTEAFF. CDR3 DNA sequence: TGTGCCAGCTCACCGACGGAACATGAAGGGGACACTGAAGCTTTCTTT.

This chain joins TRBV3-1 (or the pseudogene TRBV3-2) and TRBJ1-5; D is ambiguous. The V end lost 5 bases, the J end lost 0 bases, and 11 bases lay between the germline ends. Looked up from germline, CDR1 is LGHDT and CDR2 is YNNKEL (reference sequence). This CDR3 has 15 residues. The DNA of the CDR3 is TGTGCCAGCAGCGCCAGTGGGGATAGCAATCAGCCCCAGCATTTT. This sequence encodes CASSASGDSNQPQHF.

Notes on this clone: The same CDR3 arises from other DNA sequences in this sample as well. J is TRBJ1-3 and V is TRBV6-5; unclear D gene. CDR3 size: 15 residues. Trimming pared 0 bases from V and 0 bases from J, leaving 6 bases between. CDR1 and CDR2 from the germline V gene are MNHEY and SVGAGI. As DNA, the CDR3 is TGTGCCAGCAGTTACTCCAGTGGCTCTGGAAACACCATATATTTT. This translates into CASSYSSGSGNTIYF.

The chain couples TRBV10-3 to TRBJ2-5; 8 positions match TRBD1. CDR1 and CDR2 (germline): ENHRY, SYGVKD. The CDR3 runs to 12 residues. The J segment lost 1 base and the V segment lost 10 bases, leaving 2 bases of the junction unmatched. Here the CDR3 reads CASRGPQETQYF. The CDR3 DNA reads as TGTGCCAGCAGGGGGCCCCAAGAGACCCAGTACTTC.

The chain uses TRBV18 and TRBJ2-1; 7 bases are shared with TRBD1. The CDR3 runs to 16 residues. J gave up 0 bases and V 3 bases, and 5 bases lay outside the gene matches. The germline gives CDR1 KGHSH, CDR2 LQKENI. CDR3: CASSPTGESSYNEQFF. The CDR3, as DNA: TGTGCCAGCTCACCCACAGGGGAGAGCTCCTACAATGAGCAGTTCTTC.

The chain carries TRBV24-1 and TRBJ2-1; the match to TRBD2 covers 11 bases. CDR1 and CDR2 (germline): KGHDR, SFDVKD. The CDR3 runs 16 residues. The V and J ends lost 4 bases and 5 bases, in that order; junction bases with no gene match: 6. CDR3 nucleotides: TGTGCCACCAGTGAATTCGAACTAGCGGGAGACAATGAGCAGTTCTTC. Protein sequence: CATSEFELAGDNEQFF.

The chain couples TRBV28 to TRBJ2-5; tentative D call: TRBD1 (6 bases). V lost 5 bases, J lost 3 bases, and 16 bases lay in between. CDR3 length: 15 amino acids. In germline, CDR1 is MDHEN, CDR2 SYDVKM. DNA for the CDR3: TGTGCCAGCAGTCGGCCGTGGGGGCGGGAAGAGACCCAGTACTTC. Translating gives CASSRPWGREETQYF.

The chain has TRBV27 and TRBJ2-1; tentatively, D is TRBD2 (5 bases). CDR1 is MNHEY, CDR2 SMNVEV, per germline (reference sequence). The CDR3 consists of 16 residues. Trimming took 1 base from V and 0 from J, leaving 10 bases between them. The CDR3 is CASSLYEGRSYNEQFF. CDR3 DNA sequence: TGTGCCAGCAGTTTATACGAGGGCCGCTCCTACAATGAGCAGTTCTTC.

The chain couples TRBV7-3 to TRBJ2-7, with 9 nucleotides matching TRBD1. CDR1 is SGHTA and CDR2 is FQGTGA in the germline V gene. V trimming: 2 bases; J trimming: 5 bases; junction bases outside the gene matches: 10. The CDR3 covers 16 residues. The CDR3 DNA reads TGTGCCAGCAGCTTACGGGGACAGGGACAAATTGACGAGCAGTACTTC. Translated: CASSLRGQGQIDEQYF.